What follows describes a single T cell receptor (beta chain). Its specificity is not known. The CDR3 is 11 amino acids. V lost 5 bases and J 8 bases, leaving 9 bases between the germline ends. Sequencing used immunoSEQ multiplex PCR; TCRdb keeps in-frame clones, though not all of them. The sample holds 90,000 to 120,000 clones; about 94% are singletons and the top ten take under 2.5%. These data come from a study of T cell responses to AZD1222 COVID-19 vaccine. Overall study findings and caveats: Sampled repertoires all dated from after the peak T cell response. Clonal diversity was possibly underestimated, and the donors were mostly white British, with more females. Receipt of two AZD1222 doses was followed by a rise in Spike-specific TCR breadth and depth.

The TCR comes from an adult in good health. The chain uses TRBV12-3 or TRBV12-4 and TRBJ1-2; D is possibly TRBD1 (5 bases). The sequencing here drew on peripheral blood, taken on day 0 of AZD1222 vaccination. The CDR3 region has the DNA TGTGCCAGCAGTCCGGGACCGGGCTACACCTTC. Amino acid sequence: CASSPGPGYTF.